These T cell receptor beta chains were read from a single sample in a study of a mutant IDH1 vaccine in newly diagnosed glioma. Antigen specificity for these receptors is unknown. Method: immunoSEQ multiplex PCR; TCRdb's copy keeps in-frame clones and lacks some. Of tens of thousands of clones in the sample, 78% were seen once. Sequencing was performed on PBMCs, taken from a glioma patient whose treatment included an IDH1 peptide vaccine. All receptors derive from a woman aged 40 to 50 with glioma. The CDR3 runs from the conserved cysteine through the conserved F or W. Only part of the rows carry a size: once, few, many, or a class if the clone is expanded.

TRBV30	14	TRBJ1-5	few	CAWSEGTGSQPQHF
TRBV27	12	TRBJ1-5	-	CASGRGLGPQHF
TRBV7-7	14	TRBJ2-2	-	CASSFGQGSGELFF
TRBV5-4	14	TRBJ2-6	few	CASTSRGGANVLTF
TRBV2	16	TRBJ2-2	-	CASSDPPGAPTGELFF
TRBV7-9	12	TRBJ1-2	-	CASSLGAYGYTF
TRBV4-3	16	TRBJ1-4	-	CASSQGERGRGEKLFF
TRBV9	16	TRBJ1-2	few	CASSTGTGAGGYGYTF
TRBV19	15	TRBJ2-1	-	CASSPLGFGWDEQFF
TRBV21-1	15	TRBJ1-2	once	CASSKGARRGRGYTF
TRBV28	15	TRBJ1-1	few	CASSEPGQPYTEAFF
TRBV29-1	15	TRBJ2-3	-	CSVEVRPSSTDTQYF
TRBV7-2	13	TRBJ1-4	-	CASSLEMGGKLFF
TRBV7-9	10	TRBJ1-2	-	CAQGEDGYTF
TRBV7-5	15	TRBJ2-7	-	CARSLIPDRSYEQYF
TRBV27	15	TRBJ2-7	few	CASSLDGGSLYEQYF
TRBV5-1	14	TRBJ2-7	-	CASSSGTSGAEQYF
TRBV7-2	15	TRBJ2-2	once	CASSQGRNWAGELFF
TRBV18	16	TRBJ2-7	-	CASSPPAGGNSYEQYF
TRBV15	18	TRBJ1-5	-	CATSRDTLRTGFNQPQHF
TRBV5-6	17	TRBJ1-5	few	CASNHTFGRSTNQPQHF
TRBV2	15	TRBJ2-3	-	CASGKVGGITDTQYF
TRBV5-1	15	TRBJ1-2	few	CASRPDRPANYGYTF